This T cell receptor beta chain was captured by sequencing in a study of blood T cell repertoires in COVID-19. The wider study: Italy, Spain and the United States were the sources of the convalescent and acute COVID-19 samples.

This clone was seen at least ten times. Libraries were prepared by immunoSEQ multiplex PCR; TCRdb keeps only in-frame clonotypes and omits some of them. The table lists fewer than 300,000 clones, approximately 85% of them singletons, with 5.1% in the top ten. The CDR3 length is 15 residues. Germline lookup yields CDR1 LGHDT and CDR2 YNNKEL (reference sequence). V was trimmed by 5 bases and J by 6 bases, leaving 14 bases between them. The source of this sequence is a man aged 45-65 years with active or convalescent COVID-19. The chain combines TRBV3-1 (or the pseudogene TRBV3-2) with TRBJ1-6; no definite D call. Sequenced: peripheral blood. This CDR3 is CASSSMARGNSPLHF. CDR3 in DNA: TGTGCCAGCAGCTCAATGGCCCGGGGTAATTCACCCCTCCACTTT.